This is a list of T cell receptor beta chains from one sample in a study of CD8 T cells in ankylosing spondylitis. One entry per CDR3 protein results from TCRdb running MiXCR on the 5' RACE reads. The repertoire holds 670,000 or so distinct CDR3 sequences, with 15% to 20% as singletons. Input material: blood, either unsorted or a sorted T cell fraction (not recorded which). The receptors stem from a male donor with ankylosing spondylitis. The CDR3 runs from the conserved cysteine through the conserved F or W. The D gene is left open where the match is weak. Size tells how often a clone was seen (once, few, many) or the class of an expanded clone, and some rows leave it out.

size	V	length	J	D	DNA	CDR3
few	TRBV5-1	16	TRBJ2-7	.	TGCGCCAGCAGCTTGGCCAGCATAGGAAATCCCTACGAGCAGTACTTC	CASSLASIGNPYEQYF
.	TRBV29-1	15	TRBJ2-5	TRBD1	TGCAGCGCTGGGGGGGGACAGGGGAGTTGGGAGACCCAGTACTTC	CSAGGGQGSWETQYF
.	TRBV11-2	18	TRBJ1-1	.	TGTGCCAGCAGCTTAGTCTACTCAGGGATGGGCGGGGGCACTGAAGCTTTCTTT	CASSLVYSGMGGGTEAFF
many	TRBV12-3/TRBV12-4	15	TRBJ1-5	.	TGTGCCAGCAGTTTGGGGACACTTAGCAATCAGCCCCAGCATTTT	CASSLGTLSNQPQHF
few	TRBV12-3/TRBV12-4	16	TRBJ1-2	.	TGTGCCAGCAGTTTAGCCAAGGCAGGTCGTAACTATGGCTACACCTTC	CASSLAKAGRNYGYTF
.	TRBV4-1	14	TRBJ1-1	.	TGCGCCAGCCGCATCACGGTAGACAACACTGAAGCTTTCTTT	CASRITVDNTEAFF
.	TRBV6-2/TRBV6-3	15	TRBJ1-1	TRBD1	TGTGCCAGCAGTTACTCTGGGACAGGTATGGCTGAAGCTTTCTTT	CASSYSGTGMAEAFF
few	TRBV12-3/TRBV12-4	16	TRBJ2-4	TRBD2	TGTGCCAGCACCCCGACTAGCGGTCTAGCCAAAAACATTCAGTACTTC	CASTPTSGLAKNIQYF
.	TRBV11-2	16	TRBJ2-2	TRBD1	TGTGCCAGCAGCTTTCAGGGACAGGGTAACACCGGGGAGCTGTTTTTT	CASSFQGQGNTGELFF
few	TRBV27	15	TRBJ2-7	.	TGTGCCAGCAAAACCACAGGGTTCCCCTCCTACGAGCAGTACTTC	CASKTTGFPSYEQYF
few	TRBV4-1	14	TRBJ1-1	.	TGCGCCAGCAGCTATCGACAGGAAAACACTGAAGCTTTCTTT	CASSYRQENTEAFF
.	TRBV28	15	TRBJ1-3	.	TGTGCCAGCATGCCCCAGCGGGGATCTGGAAACACCATATATTTT	CASMPQRGSGNTIYF
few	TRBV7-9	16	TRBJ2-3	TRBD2	TGTGCCAGCAGCTCCCTACTAGCGGGAGTCACGGATACGCAGTATTTT	CASSSLLAGVTDTQYF
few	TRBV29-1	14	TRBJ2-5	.	TGCAGCGTTGGGACCTGGGGGCCTCAAGAGACCCAGTACTTC	CSVGTWGPQETQYF
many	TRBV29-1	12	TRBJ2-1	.	TGCAGCGCCGGCCCACCTAACAATGAGCAGTTCTTC	CSAGPPNNEQFF
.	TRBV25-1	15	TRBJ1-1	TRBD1	TGTGCCAGCAGTGACCAGACAGGGCGAGGCACTGAAGCTTTCTTT	CASSDQTGRGTEAFF
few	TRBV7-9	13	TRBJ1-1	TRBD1	TGTGCCAGCAGCTTTGACAGGGTCTCTGAAGCTTTCTTT	CASSFDRVSEAFF
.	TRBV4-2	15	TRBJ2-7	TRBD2	TGTGCCAGCAGCCAATTAGCGGGAGGGCCCGGGGAGCAGTACTTC	CASSQLAGGPGEQYF
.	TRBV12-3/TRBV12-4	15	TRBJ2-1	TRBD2	TGTGCCAGCAGTCCGGGACTAGAGTCCTACAATGAGCAGTTCTTC	CASSPGLESYNEQFF
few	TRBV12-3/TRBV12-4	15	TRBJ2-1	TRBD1	TGTGCCAGCAGTCCTGGGACAGGGGGCCAGGATGAGCAGTTCTTC	CASSPGTGGQDEQFF
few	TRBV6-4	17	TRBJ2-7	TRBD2	TGTGCCAGCAAACCACACTTTCCTAGCGGGGATCACTACGAGCAGTACTTC	CASKPHFPSGDHYEQYF
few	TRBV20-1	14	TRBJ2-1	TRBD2	TGCAGTGCCGCCGGGACTAGCGGGTCCGATGAGCAGTTCTTC	CSAAGTSGSDEQFF
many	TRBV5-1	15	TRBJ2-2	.	TGCGCCAGCAGCTTCACCGGGGGAGAGACCGGGGAGCTGTTTTTT	CASSFTGGETGELFF
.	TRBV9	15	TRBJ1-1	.	TGTGCCAGCAGCGTAGACCCCGGTTCTGGCACTGAAGCTTTCTTT	CASSVDPGSGTEAFF
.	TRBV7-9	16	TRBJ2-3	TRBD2	TGTGCCAGCAGCTTCCTAGCGGGGGGGTACACAGATACGCAGTATTTT	CASSFLAGGYTDTQYF
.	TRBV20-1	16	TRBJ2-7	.	TGCAGTGCTAGACCCGCGGTGCGGAGGGGATCCTACGAGCAGTACTTC	CSARPAVRRGSYEQYF
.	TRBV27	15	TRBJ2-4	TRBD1	TGTGCCAGCAGTTTGAGGCAGGGGGTGACAAACATTCAGTACTTC	CASSLRQGVTNIQYF
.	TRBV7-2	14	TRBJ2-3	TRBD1	TGTGCCAGCAGCCCCGGACAGGTCTCAGATACGCAGTATTTT	CASSPGQVSDTQYF
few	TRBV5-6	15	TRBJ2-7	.	TGTGCCAGCAGCGAGCCTACAGGGCTACCCTACGAGCAGTACTTC	CASSEPTGLPYEQYF
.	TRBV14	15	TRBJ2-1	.	TGTGCCAGCAGCCAAGTTAGGGCCCCAGGGAGTGAGCAGTTCTTC	CASSQVRAPGSEQFF
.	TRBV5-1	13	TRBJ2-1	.	TGCGCCAGCAGCTTGGTGGGGGGGCTTGAGCAGTTCTTC	CASSLVGGLEQFF
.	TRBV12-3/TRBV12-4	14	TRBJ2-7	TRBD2	TGTGCCAGCAGACCGAGTAGCGGGAACTACGAGCAGTACTTC	CASRPSSGNYEQYF
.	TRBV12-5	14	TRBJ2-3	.	TGTGCTAGTGGTTTCGGGCAGGGGCCAGATACGCAGTATTTT	CASGFGQGPDTQYF
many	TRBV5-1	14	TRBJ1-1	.	TGTGCCAGCAGCTTAACTGGTAGGGATACTGAAGCTTTCTTT	CASSLTGRDTEAFF
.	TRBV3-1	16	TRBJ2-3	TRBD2	TGTGCCAGCAGCCTCCGGGTAGCGGGATACACAGATACGCAGTATTTT	CASSLRVAGYTDTQYF
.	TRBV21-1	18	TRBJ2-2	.	TGTGCCAGCAGCAAAGCGGTTAGCGGGAGGGCGAACACCGGGGAGCTGTTTTTT	CASSKAVSGRANTGELFF
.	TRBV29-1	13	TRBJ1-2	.	TGCAGCGCTATGACAGTTTCAAACTATGGCTACACCTTC	CSAMTVSNYGYTF
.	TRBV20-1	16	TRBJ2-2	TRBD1	TGCAGTGCTAGGAAGGGACAGGGGGCGTTTTCCGGGGAGCTGTTTTTT	CSARKGQGAFSGELFF
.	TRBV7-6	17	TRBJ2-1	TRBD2	TGTGCCAGCAGCTTTTTGGCGGGAGGTGAGGTTGGGAATGAGCAGTTCTTC	CASSFLAGGEVGNEQFF
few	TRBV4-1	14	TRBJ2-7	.	TGCGCCAGCAGCCCGGGACCTCTTGGGAACGAGCAGTACTTC	CASSPGPLGNEQYF
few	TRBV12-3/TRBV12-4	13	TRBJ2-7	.	TGTGCCAGCAGTCTGCGTGAGGGGGGCGAGCAGTACTTC	CASSLREGGEQYF
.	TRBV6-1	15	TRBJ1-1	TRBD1	TGTGCCAGCAGTCGAACAGGGGGCGGTGGTACTGAAGCTTTCTTT	CASSRTGGGGTEAFF
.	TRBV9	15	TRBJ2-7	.	TGTGCCAGCAGCGTAGCGGGGAGCCCCCCCTACGAGCAGTACTTC	CASSVAGSPPYEQYF
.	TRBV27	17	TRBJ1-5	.	TGTGCCAGCAGTTTACTTTGGGACCCTAGGTGCAATCAGCCCCAGCATTTT	CASSLLWDPRCNQPQHF
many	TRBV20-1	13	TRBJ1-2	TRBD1	TGCAGTGCTAAGCCGGGACAGGATCGTGGCTACACCTTC	CSAKPGQDRGYTF
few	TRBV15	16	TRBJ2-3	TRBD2	TGTGCCACCAGCAGAGATGGGAGGGAAATCACAGATACGCAGTATTTT	CATSRDGREITDTQYF
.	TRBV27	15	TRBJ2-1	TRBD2	TGTGCCAGCAGACTAGCGGGAGGGCCTTACAATGAGCAGTTCTTC	CASRLAGGPYNEQFF
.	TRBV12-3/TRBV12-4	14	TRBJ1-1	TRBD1	TGTGCCAGCAGCACCGGGACAGGGGGTTCCCGAGCTTTCTTT	CASSTGTGGSRAFF
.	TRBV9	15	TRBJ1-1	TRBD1	TGTGCCAGCAGCGTTGGACAGGGGGCGGACACTGAAGCTTTCTTT	CASSVGQGADTEAFF
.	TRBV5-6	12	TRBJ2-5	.	TGTGCCAGCAGCTGGGAGACGGAGACCCAGTACTTC	CASSWETETQYF